This T cell receptor (beta chain) was obtained from a study of T cells in Graves' hyperthyroidism and ophthalmopathy. Whole-study results and caveats: Blood shared most expanded thyroid clonotypes above 0.001.

Amplification of TCR beta CDR3 regions used RNA as the template. First-round RT-PCR of the TCR CDR3 relied on the HTBI primer set. MiXCR, run by TCRdb on the multiplex PCR reads, gives a single entry per CDR3 protein. Here the sample spans about 700,000 distinct CDR3 sequences, around 15% being singletons. In the case of this clonotype: Its antigen is unknown.

CDR1 SGHAT and CDR2 FQNNGV come from the germline V gene. Trimming cost V 5 bases and J 10 bases, with 18 bases left between them. The CDR3 spans 15 residues. Sequenced input: blood. This rearrangement joins TRBV11-2 to TRBJ1-6; tentatively, D is TRBD1 (6 bases). This receptor was obtained from a woman aged 18-29 years with Graves' hyperthyroidism. The CDR3 region is CASSDPRTETSPLHF. The CDR3 DNA follows: TGTGCCAGCAGCGACCCCCGGACAGAGACATCACCCCTCCACTTT.